This TCR beta chain was captured by sequencing in a study of CD8 T cells in ankylosing spondylitis. The table lists this clonotype with many counts. In germline, CDR1 is SGHTA, CDR2 FQGNSA. The CDR3 has 15 amino acids. V was pared by 1 base and J by 4 bases, with 11 bases between. One entry per CDR3 protein results from TCRdb running MiXCR on the 5' RACE reads. The data contain some 100,000 distinct CDR3 sequences, 8% to 10% of them singletons. The chain links TRBV7-2 to TRBJ2-1, with D unresolved. The TCR originated in a male donor with ankylosing spondylitis or in good health (not recorded which). The sample taken for sequencing was blood, either unsorted or a sorted T cell fraction (not recorded which). CDR3 in amino acids: CASSLDGGEYNEQFF. CDR3 nucleotides: TGTGCCAGCAGCTTAGATGGTGGGGAATACAATGAGCAGTTCTTC.